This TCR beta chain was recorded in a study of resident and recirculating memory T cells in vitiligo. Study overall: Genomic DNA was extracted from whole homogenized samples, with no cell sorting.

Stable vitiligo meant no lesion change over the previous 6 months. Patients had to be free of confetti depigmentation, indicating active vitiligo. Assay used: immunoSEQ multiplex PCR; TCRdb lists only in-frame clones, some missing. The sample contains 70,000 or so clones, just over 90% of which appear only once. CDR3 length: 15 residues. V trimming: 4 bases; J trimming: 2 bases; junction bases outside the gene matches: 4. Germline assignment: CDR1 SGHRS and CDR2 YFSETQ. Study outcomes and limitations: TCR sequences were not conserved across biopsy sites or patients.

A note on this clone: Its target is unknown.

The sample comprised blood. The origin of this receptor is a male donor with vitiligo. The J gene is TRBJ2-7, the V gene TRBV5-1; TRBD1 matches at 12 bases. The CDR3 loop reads CASSLGTGGPYEQYF. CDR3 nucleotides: TGCGCCAGCAGCCTCGGGACAGGGGGCCCCTACGAGCAGTACTTC.